This paragraph covers one TCR beta chain sequence. What it binds is unknown. The sample originates from a study of immune cell composition in non-small cell lung cancer. Study details: Lung adenocarcinoma or squamous carcinoma made up most tumours. Study results and limitations: Smoking pack-years did not significantly correlate with tumour TCR-beta clonality. It was not proven that tumour-reactive clones equal dominant tumour-associated clones.

Some clones are missing from TCRdb's copy, which holds only in-frame ones; the method was immunoSEQ multiplex PCR. Seen here are around 5,000 clones, over 55% observed once, and the top ten hold 14%. Normal lung was taken at the farthest possible site, at least 3 cm from tumour. V dropped 3 bases and J dropped 7; count of bases not matched to a gene: 3. Per germline, CDR1 MNHEY and CDR2 SMNVEV (reference sequence). This CDR3 has 14 amino acids. The sequence was collected from a human donor with non-small cell lung cancer. Sequencing was performed on non-adjacent lung tissue. The rearrangement joins TRBV27 to TRBJ1-6; TRBD1 aligns across 7 bases. CDR3 in DNA: TGTGCCAGCAGTTTCGGACAGGAAAATTCACCCCTCCACTTT. Translation gives CASSFGQENSPLHF.